The T cell receptor (beta chain) described here comes from a study of T cells in Graves' hyperthyroidism and ophthalmopathy (dated by TCRdb to about 2019). Turning to the overall study: Peripheral blood was collected at initial diagnosis, before any treatment. To identify distinguishing TCR V-J signatures, a discovery cohort of 90 to 100 patients was used, comprising 40 to 45 with Graves' ophthalmopathy and 57 with stable Graves' hyperthyroidism. Whether ophthalmopathy could be predicted prospectively was tested in an independent validation cohort made up of under 20 hyperthyroidism patients plus 17 patients who later progressed to ophthalmopathy. The roughly 90 discovery patients were divided at random into training and test sets in a 7:3 ratio. In about 6 Graves' hyperthyroidism patients, the study also compared T-cell repertoires from thyroid tissue with T-cell repertoires from blood. Following sampling, methimazole starting at 30 mg daily was given to hyperthyroidism patients, and high-dose intravenous methylprednisolone was given to ophthalmopathy patients. According to the paper, TCR Vbeta CDR3 sequencing was carried out on about 140 peripheral blood samples, which came from approximately 41 ophthalmopathy, approximately 78 hyperthyroidism and roughly 17 progressor patients.

Graves' hyperthyroidism was defined as stable when no progression to ophthalmopathy occurred over 18 months of follow-up. Hyperthyroidism patients were aged 18 to 65 years and newly diagnosed, with disease duration of less than 2 months. The study excluded patients with uncontrolled infections, other autoimmune diseases, pregnancy or lactation. Diagnoses were based on clinical symptoms, serum thyroxine and TRAb, thyroid ultrasound and orbital computed tomography. Ficoll-Paque density gradient centrifugation was used to isolate PBMCs from 9.5 to 10 ml of fresh peripheral blood. Trizol reagent was used to extract total RNA, and RNA quality was then checked on an Agilent 2100 Bioanalyzer. CDR1 and CDR2 are drawn from the germline V gene: SGHAT, FQNNGV. V was cut back by 3 bases and J by 4 bases, leaving a gap of 16 bases between them. Taken from cysteine to phenylalanine, the CDR3 has 15 residues. Of all the DNA, just the CDR3 is kept, 45 bases in frame from base 1.

Worth noting for this clonotype: This receptor's antigen is unknown. It has no much larger one-base neighbor in the sample; base qualities were not kept.

Overall study results and their limits: Ophthalmopathy was separated from stable hyperthyroidism by a 13 V-J signature model, with approximately 85% sensitivity and about 81% specificity obtained in cross-validation and 80%/75% obtained in testing. No statistical method was used to fix the sample size in advance, and group allocation was not hidden from the investigators. Most expanded thyroid clonotypes (frequency above 0.001) were also detected in blood, a finding suggesting that blood repertoires may reflect thyroid immune responses. In validation, progression to ophthalmopathy was predicted by the model with around 71% sensitivity and nearly 75% specificity, a median of 6.5 months before onset.

The TCR beta CDR3 regions were amplified from the RNA transcripts. The TCR CDR3 was subjected to a first round of RT-PCR using the HTBI primer set and the Qiagen OneStep RT-PCR kit. The libraries were constructed in a second round of multiplex PCR and then size-selected and purified. Paired-end sequencing of the libraries was performed with 100 bp reads on an Illumina HiSeq2000. Regarding the original processing steps: SOAPnuke was used to process the raw data, removing reads that contained adapters or uncalled bases, had a mean Phred below 15, or lacked an exact match to the constant primer or identifier. High-quality paired reads were merged using COPE v1.2.5, and each unique nucleotide sequence was defined as a clonotype. MiTCR v1.1 was used to align clonotypes to the IMGT TRBV, TRBD and TRBJ reference segments. Only V-J combinations with frequency above 0.0001, covering 99% to 99.2% of repertoires, were analysed. The TCS score was defined as F50 (clonal expansion) divided by E x V (chaos), with BLOSUM62-based TCRdist calculated between CDR3 peptides within each V-J. Welch's t-statistics and random forest reduced fewer than 600 V-J features to around 14, which were used in a naive Bayes classifier (R e1071). TCRdb reworked the public reads: Q25 trimming with fastp, MiXCR clone assembly, productive beta chains retained. When rows share a CDR3 protein, they turn into one entry using the most common DNA and genes. The V and J calls and clone size are TCRdb's, not the authors'. The sample has hundreds of thousands of distinct CDR3 sequences on record, 15% to 20% of them singletons. The biggest ten clones account for over 3.5% of the sample.

The sequence was collected from a woman in her 30s with Graves' hyperthyroidism. Sequencing was done on a sample of blood. This chain is built from TRBV11-2 and TRBJ2-7; no D gene call is confident. The CDR3 region reads CASSLAAYAPYEQYF. The DNA sequence is as follows: TGTGCCAGCAGCTTGGCCGCCTACGCGCCTTACGAGCAGTACTTC.